This T cell receptor (beta chain) was sequenced during a study of blood T cell repertoires in COVID-19. Looking at the study overall: Researchers got acute and convalescent COVID-19 samples from the United States, Italy and Spain. T cells, B-cell-depleted T cells, or PBMCs supplied cDNA or gDNA.

With 3 bases clipped from V and 5 bases from J, the junction kept 6 bases outside the gene matches. This CDR3 has 16 amino acids. Germline values: CDR1 SEHNR, CDR2 FQNEAQ (reference sequence). In the authors' methods: Counts of nucleated cells, estimated from reference gene primer amplification, were obtained. Only in-frame clones appear in the TCRdb table, and some are missing; sequencing was by immunoSEQ multiplex PCR. The DNA was the basis for D and trimming; V, J and clone size are from that table. The sample contains 100,000 to 150,000 clones, around nine tenths of which appear only once. This TCR came from a man aged 50-59 years with acute or convalescent COVID-19. The V gene is TRBV7-9, the J gene TRBJ2-3; 12 bases are a match to TRBD2. The specimen sequenced was peripheral blood. CDR3 bases: TGTGCCAGCAGCTTTATGACTAGCGGGAGCGGAGATACGCAGTATTTT. It is translated as CASSFMTSGSGDTQYF.